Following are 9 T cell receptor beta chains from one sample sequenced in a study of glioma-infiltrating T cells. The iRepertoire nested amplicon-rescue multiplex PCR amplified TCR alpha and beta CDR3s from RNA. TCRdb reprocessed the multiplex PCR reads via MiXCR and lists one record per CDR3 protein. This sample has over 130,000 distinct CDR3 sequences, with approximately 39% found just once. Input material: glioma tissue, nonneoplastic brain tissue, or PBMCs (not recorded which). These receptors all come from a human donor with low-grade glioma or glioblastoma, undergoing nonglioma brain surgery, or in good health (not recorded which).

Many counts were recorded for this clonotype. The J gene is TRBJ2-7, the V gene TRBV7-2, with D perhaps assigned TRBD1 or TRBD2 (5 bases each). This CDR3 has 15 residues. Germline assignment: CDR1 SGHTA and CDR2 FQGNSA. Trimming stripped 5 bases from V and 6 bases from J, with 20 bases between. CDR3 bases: TGTGCCAGCAGCATTAGCGTGACTCTGAGGGGCGAGCAGTACTTC. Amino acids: CASSISVTLRGEQYF.

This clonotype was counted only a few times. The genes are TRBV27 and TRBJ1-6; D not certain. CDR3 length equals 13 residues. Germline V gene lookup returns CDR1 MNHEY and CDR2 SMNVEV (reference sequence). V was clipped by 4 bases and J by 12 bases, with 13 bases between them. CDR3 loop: CASSWTFREPLHF. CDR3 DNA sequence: TGTGCCAGCAGTTGGACTTTTCGGGAACCCCTCCACTTT.

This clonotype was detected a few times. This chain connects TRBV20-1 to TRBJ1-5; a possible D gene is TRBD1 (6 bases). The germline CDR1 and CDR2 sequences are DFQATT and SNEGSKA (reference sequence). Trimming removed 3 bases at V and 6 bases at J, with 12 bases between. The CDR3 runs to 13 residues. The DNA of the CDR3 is TGCAGTGCTAGCGGACAGACTGGTCAGCCCCAGCATTTT. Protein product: CSASGQTGQPQHF.

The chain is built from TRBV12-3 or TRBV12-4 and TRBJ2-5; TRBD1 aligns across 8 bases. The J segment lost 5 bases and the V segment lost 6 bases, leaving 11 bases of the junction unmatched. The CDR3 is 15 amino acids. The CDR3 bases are TGTGCCAGCAGCATATCCCAGGGGGCACTGGAGACCCAGTACTTC. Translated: CASSISQGALETQYF.

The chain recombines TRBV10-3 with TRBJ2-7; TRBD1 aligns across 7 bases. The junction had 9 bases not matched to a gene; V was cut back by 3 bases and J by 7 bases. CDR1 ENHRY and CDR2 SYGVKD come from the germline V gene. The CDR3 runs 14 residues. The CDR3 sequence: CAISEDRVGNEQYF. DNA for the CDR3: TGTGCCATCAGTGAAGACAGGGTTGGTAATGAGCAGTACTTC.

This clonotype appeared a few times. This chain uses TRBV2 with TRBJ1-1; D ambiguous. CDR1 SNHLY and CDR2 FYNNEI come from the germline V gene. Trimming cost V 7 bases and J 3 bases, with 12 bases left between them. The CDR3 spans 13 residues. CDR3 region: CASTRTEDTEAFF. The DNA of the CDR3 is TGTGCCAGCACCCGGACCGAGGACACTGAAGCTTTCTTT.

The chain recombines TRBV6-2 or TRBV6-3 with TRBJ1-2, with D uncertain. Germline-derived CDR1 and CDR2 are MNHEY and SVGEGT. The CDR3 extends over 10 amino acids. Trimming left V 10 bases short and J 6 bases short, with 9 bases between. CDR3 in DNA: TGTGCCACCTCCGGCGATGGCTACACCTTC. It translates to CATSGDGYTF.

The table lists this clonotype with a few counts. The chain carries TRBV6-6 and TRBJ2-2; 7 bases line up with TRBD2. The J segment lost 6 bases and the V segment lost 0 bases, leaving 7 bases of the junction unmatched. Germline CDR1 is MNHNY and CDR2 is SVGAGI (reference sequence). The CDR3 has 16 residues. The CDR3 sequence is CASSYSAGPKAGELFF. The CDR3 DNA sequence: TGTGCCAGCAGTTACTCAGCGGGGCCAAAGGCCGGGGAGCTGTTTTTT.

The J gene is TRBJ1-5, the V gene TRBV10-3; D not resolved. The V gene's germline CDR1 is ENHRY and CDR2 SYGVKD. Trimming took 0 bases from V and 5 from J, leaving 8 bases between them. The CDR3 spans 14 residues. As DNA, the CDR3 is TGTGCCATCAGTGAGTCGACCGGGTATCAGCCCCAGCATTTT. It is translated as CAISESTGYQPQHF.